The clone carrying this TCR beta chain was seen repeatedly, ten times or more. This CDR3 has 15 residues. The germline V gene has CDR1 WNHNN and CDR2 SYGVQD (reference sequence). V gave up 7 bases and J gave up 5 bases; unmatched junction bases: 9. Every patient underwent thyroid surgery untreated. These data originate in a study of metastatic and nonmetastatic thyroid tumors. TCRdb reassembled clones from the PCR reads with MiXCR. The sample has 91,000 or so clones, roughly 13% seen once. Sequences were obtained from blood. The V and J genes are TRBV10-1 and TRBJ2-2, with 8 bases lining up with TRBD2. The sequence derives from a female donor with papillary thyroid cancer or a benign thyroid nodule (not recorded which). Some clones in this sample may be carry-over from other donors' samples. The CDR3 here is CASNVTGGVTGELFF. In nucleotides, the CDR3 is TGCGCCAGCAATGTGACGGGAGGGGTAACCGGGGAGCTGTTTTTT.